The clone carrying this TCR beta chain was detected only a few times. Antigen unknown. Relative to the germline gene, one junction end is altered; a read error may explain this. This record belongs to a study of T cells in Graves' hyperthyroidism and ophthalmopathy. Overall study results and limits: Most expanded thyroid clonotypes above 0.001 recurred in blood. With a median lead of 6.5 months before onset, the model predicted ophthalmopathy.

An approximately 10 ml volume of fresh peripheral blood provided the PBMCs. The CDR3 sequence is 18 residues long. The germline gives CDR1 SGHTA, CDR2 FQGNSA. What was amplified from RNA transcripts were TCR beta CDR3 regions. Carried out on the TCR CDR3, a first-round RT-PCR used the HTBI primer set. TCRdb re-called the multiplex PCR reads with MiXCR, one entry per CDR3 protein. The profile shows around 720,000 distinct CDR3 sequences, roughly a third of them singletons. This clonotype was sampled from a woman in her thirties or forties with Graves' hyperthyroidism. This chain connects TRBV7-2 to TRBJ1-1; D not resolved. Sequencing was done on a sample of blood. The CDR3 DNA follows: TGCGCCAGCAGCCAAGATGGGTCCCTCGGCACTTTGAACACTGAAGCTTTCTTT. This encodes CASSQDGSLGTLNTEAFF.